Presented here are 5 T cell receptor beta chains from one specimen sequenced in a study of blood T cell repertoires in COVID-19. The protocol was immunoSEQ multiplex PCR, while the TCRdb copy is restricted to in-frame clones and leaves out a portion. Of 140,000 to 150,000 clones in the sample, around nine tenths were seen once. The specimen was peripheral blood. The receptors shown here come from a woman between 45 and 60 years old with acute or convalescent COVID-19.

The chain uses TRBV2 and TRBJ1-2; 7 bases are a match to TRBD1. The CDR3 covers 15 residues. With V trimmed by 7 bases and J by 2 bases, 10 bases remained unmatched. From germline, CDR1 is SNHLY and CDR2 FYNNEI. The CDR3 protein is CASIRTGPKNYGYTF. CDR3 in DNA: TGTGCCAGCATCCGGACAGGCCCGAAAAACTATGGCTACACCTTC.

The V call is TRBV12-3 or TRBV12-4, the J call TRBJ2-1, with unresolved D. Trimming removed 10 bases at V and 5 bases at J, with 12 bases between. The CDR3 has 12 amino acids. The CDR3 DNA reads TGTGCCACCTACTACGGTGACAATGAGCAGTTCTTC. Protein: CATYYGDNEQFF.

The rearrangement joins TRBV7-3 to TRBJ2-1, with 8 positions matching TRBD2. The CDR3 is 16 residues long. Germline V CDR1 and CDR2: SGHTA, FQGTGA. With V trimmed by 5 bases and J by 5 bases, 11 bases remained unmatched. CDR3 coding DNA: TGTGCCAGCAGCCCGAGCCCGGGACTAGGAGACAATGAGCAGTTCTTC. This sequence encodes CASSPSPGLGDNEQFF.

The chain links TRBV18 to TRBJ2-7, with a possible D match to TRBD1 (6 bases). V dropped 2 bases and J dropped 7 bases, with 12 bases sitting between them. The CDR3 loop spans 13 amino acids. Germline V gives CDR1 KGHSH, CDR2 LQKENI. The CDR3 loop is CASSPNRAEEQYF. CDR3 in DNA: TGTGCCAGCTCACCAAACAGGGCGGAAGAGCAGTACTTC.

V usage is TRBV29-1 and J usage is TRBJ2-1; no reliable D call. CDR1 is SQVTM, CDR2 ANQGSEA, per germline. V lost 5 bases and J lost 1, with 3 bases in between. This CDR3 comprises 11 residues. CDR3 bases: TGCAGCGTTCCGTCCTACAATGAGCAGTTCTTC. Translation: CSVPSYNEQFF.